The text below deals with one T cell receptor (beta chain). This clonotype was recorded a few times. No cognate antigen has been identified for it. No much larger clonotype is one base removed from it; base qualities were not supplied. These data come from a study of blood T cells in healthy people across ages (dated by TCRdb to about 2015). Context from the whole study: In model experiments, template switching captured roughly one uniquely barcoded TCR beta cDNA molecule for every two T cells. Using deep sequencing normalized with unique cDNA molecular identifiers, the study measured how TCR beta repertoire diversity changes with age. The donors were divided into four age groups: young (average approximately 17 years), middle-aged (roughly 40), aged (about 60) and long-lived (roughly 86). The study analyzed two additional independent replicas of 1 million unique cDNA reads from the same blood draw for two donors, one aged 18 to 30 and one aged 80 or older. The research as a whole found: Compared with the aged group, more naive CD4+ T cells, fewer expanded clones and increased TCR diversity were shown by the long-lived group, suggesting age selection. Bulk unsorted PBMC profiling prevented conclusive comparison of naive and antigen-experienced compartments. Observed TCR beta diversity per million T cells fell roughly linearly with age, and a significant reduction was already apparent by age about 36. Because the CMV infection status of the donors was unknown, age-related changes in expanded clonotypes may potentially have been confounded. Estimates of total diversity based on one million sequenced T cells were considered lower bounds and underestimates. The percentage of naive T cells measured by flow cytometry correlated strongly with observed TCR beta diversity.

The library was obtained by 5' RACE. Reads for this sample came from an Illumina HiSeq 2500. A second PCR of about 6 to 11 cycles was performed with a sample-barcoded 5' primer and a J-beta primer mix. A unique molecular identifier was introduced onto each TCR beta cDNA molecule by a template-switch 5' adaptor carrying 12 random nucleotides. Each sample yielded at least 3 million CDR3-containing paired-end reads. First-strand cDNA synthesis was performed from all RNA using the Mint cDNA synthesis kit, with priming by a TRBC-specific oligonucleotide. After uracil-DNA glycosylase treatment, a first 18-cycle PCR used universal primers M1SS and BC2_uni_R on all cDNA. The study's own analysis went as follows. Normalization of each sample was performed by random selection of 1 million high-quality reads, each carrying a distinct molecular identifier. Reads sharing molecular identifiers were discarded rather than binned into consensus sequences. MiTCR, with a Q25 quality threshold and the strictest error-elimination algorithm, was used for CDR3 identification, clonotype clustering and error correction. A nonparametric unseen species model using Euler transformation provided a lower-bound estimate of total TCR beta diversity. TCRdb redid the processing of the public reads, applying fastp at Q25 and MiXCR, and retained in-frame beta chains. When rows share a CDR3 protein, they turn into one entry using the most common DNA and genes. The V and J calls, along with clone size, are taken from TCRdb and not from the paper's own processing. The sample table records approximately 800,000 distinct CDR3 sequences; approximately 25% of these occur just once. The ten largest make up approximately 4% of the sample.

The donors were some 39 Caucasian individuals from Russia, aged 6 to 90 years, who were systemically healthy. Each donor gave ten milliliters of peripheral blood, drawn into EDTA-treated Vacutainer tubes. Ficoll-Paque density-gradient centrifugation was used to isolate PBMCs, with at least 6 million per sample. Total RNA was extracted from PBMCs with Trizol reagent, with at least 5.5 micrograms obtained per sample. The percentages of naive CD45RAhigh/CD27high T cells were determined by flow cytometry on a PBMC aliquot from every donor. Trimming at the junction amounts to 5 bases on V and 3 bases on J, and the germline ends lie 20 bases apart. Per the germline V gene (reference sequence), MNHEY is the CDR1 and SMNVEV is the CDR2. From its cysteine to its phenylalanine, the CDR3 spans 16 amino acids. Here the CDR3 DNA is all that survives: 48 bases in frame from base 1. These data were also reused for a study on T cells of mothers and their children. Per the second study: The donors were nine systemically healthy Caucasian individuals, made up of three mothers and their six children. cDNA synthesis used all of the extracted RNA, with 1.5 ug of RNA in each 15 ul reaction. Sample barcodes and 2-4 random nucleotides were added via the M1S primer in the second PCR. Over 10 million TCR beta CDR3 reads came from each mother, compared with approximately 3 million reads from each child. In both related and unrelated pairs, thymic selection shapes the output of TCR recombination in a similar way, with inherited differences having only a minor effect. Normalized repertoire overlap was always slightly but never significantly higher in related than unrelated mother-child pairs. Persistent microchimeric T cell clones were not detected, at a sensitivity of approximately 100 clones per million clonotypes. To look for features that set related mother-child pairs apart from unrelated individuals, the researchers ran deep NGS to compare the TCR beta repertoires of mothers and children. Mothers averaged about 40 +/- 4 years of age and children averaged roughly 11 +/- 4 years. After adapters were ligated using NEBNext reagents, the libraries underwent 100+100 nt paired-end sequencing on an Illumina HiSeq 2000. To avoid cross-contamination, the mother libraries and the child libraries were prepared a month apart and sequenced in separate runs. For each donor, between about 450,000 and 2,300,000 distinct TCR beta clonotypes were identified. Naive TCR beta clonotypes were estimated from low-frequency clonotypes matched to each donor's FACS-determined naive share, without sorting.

The chain employs TRBV27 and TRBJ2-7; the D region possibly corresponds to TRBD2 (5 bases align). Sample: blood. The origin of this receptor is a boy aged 10-17 years in good health. The CDR3 has the sequence CASSHLGGSLLYEQYF. Here is the DNA: TGTGCCAGCAGTCACCTGGGTGGGAGTTTACTCTACGAGCAGTACTTC.